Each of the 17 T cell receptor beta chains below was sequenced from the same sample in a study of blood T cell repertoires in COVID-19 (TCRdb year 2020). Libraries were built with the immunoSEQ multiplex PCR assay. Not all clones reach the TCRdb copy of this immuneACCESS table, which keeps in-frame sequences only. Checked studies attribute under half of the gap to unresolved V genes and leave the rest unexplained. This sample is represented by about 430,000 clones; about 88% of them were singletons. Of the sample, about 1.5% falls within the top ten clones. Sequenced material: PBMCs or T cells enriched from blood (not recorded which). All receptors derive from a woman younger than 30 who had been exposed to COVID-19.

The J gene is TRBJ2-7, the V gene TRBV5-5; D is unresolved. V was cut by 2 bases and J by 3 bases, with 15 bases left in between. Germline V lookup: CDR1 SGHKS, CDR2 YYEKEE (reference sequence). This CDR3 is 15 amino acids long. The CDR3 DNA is TGTGCCAGCAGCTTAACGTCCGATCGGTTCTACGAGCAGTACTTC. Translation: CASSLTSDRFYEQYF. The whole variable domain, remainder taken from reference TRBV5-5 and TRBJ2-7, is DAGVTQSPTHLIKTRGQQVTLRCSPISGHKSVSWYQQVLGQGPQFIFQYYEKEERGRGNFPDRFSARQFPNYSSELNVNALLLGDSALYLCASSLTSDRFYEQYFGPGTRLTVT.

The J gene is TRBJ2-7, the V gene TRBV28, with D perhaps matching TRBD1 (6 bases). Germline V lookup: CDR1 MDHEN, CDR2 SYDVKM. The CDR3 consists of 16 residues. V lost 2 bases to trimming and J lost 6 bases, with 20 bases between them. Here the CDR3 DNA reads TGTGCCAGCAGTTTAATAGTTGGCCCGCAACAGGGCGAGCAGTACTTC. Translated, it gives CASSLIVGPQQGEQYF.

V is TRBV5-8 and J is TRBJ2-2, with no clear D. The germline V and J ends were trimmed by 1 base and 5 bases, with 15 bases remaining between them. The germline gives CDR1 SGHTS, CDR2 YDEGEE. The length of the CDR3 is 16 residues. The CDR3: CASSLIAEEQTGELFF. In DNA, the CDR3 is TGTGCCAGCAGCTTGATCGCAGAGGAGCAAACCGGGGAGCTGTTTTTT.

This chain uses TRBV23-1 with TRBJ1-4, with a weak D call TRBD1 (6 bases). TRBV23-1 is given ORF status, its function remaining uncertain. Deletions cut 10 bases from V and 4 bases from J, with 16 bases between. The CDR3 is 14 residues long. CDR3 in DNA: TGCGCCAAAACCGAGGCAGGGGTTAATGAAAAACTGTTTTTT. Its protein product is CAKTEAGVNEKLFF.

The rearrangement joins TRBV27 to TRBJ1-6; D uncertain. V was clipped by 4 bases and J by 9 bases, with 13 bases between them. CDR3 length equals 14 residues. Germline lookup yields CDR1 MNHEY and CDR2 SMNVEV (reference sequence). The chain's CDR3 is CASSSKPPFSPLHF. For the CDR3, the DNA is TGTGCCAGCAGTTCGAAGCCTCCTTTTTCACCCCTCCACTTT.

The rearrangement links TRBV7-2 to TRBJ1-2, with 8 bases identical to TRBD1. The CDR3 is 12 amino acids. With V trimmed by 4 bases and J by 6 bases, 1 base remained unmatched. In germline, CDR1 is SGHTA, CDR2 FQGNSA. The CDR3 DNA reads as TGTGCCAGCAGCTCGACAGGGGATGGCTACACCTTC. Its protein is CASSSTGDGYTF.

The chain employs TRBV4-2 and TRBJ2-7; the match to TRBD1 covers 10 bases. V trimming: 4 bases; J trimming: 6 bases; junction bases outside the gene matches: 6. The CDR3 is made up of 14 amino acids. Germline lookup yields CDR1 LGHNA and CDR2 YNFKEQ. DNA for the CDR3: TGTGCCAGCAGCCTATCCGGGACAGGGGTCGAGCAGTACTTC. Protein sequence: CASSLSGTGVEQYF.

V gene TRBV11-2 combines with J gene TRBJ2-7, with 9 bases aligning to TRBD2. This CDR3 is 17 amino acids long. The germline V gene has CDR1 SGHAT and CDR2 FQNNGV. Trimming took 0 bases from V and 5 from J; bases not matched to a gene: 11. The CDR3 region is CASSLELGAGGSHEQYF. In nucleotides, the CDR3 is TGTGCCAGCAGCTTAGAATTAGGAGCGGGAGGTTCCCACGAGCAGTACTTC.

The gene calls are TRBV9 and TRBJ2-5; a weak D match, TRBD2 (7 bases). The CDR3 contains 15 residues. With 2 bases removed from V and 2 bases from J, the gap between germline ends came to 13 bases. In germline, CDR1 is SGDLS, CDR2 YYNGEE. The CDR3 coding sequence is TGTGCCAGCAGCGTGGGGGGGGGCCGTCAAGAGACCCAGTACTTC. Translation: CASSVGGGRQETQYF.

CDR3 nucleotides: TGCGCCAGCAGCCAAGGTCAGGGGGCAGGCTCCTATAATTCACCCCTCCACTTT. This encodes CASSQGQGAGSYNSPLHF. The chain carries TRBV4-1 and TRBJ1-6; 8 nucleotides agree with TRBD1. Germline loops: CDR1 MGHRA, CDR2 YSYEKL. J was trimmed by 0 bases and V by 1 base; bases with no gene match: 5. The CDR3 spans 18 residues.

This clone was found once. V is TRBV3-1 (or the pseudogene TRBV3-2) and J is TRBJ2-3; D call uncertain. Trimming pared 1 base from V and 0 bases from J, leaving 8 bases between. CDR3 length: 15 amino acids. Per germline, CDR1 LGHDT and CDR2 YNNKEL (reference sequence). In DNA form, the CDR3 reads TGTGCCAGCAGCCAAGCCACCCGGAGCACAGATACGCAGTATTTT. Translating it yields CASSQATRSTDTQYF.

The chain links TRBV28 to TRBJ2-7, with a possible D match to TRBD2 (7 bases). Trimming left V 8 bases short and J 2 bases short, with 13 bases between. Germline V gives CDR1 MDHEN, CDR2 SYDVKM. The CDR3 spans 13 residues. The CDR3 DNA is TGTGCCAGCTGGACTAGGGGGACCTACGAGCAGTACTTC. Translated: CASWTRGTYEQYF. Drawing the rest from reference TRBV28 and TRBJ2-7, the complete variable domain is DVKVTQSSRYLVKRTGEKVFLECVQDMDHENMFWYRQDPGLGLRLIYFSYDVKMKEKGDIPEGYSVSREKKERFSLILESASTNQTSMYLCASWTRGTYEQYFGPGTRLTVT.

CDR3 sequence (DNA): TGTGCCAGCAAATCAGGCGCCTACAATGAGCAGTTCTTC. This codes for CASKSGAYNEQFF. The chain combines TRBV2 with TRBJ2-1; D unresolved. Germline lookup yields CDR1 SNHLY and CDR2 FYNNEI. The length of the CDR3 is 13 residues. V was pared by 7 bases and J by 2 bases, with 9 bases between.

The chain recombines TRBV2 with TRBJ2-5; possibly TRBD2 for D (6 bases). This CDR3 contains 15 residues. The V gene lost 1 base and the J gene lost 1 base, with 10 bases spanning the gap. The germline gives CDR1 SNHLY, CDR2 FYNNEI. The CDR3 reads CASSEGTKSQETQYF. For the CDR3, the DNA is TGTGCCAGCAGTGAAGGGACTAAATCCCAAGAGACCCAGTACTTC.

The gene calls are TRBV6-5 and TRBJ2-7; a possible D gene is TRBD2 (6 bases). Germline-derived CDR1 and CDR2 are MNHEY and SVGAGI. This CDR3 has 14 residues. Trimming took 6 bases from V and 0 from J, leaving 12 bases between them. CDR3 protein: CASRPTGGSYEQYF. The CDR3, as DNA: TGTGCCAGCAGACCGACCGGGGGCTCCTACGAGCAGTACTTC.

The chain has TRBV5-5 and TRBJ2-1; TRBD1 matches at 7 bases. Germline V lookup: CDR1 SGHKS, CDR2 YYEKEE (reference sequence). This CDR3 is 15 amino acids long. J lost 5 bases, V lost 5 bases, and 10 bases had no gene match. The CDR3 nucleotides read TGTGCCAGCAGTCAGGACAGGACCTTCAACAATGAGCAGTTCTTC. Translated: CASSQDRTFNNEQFF.

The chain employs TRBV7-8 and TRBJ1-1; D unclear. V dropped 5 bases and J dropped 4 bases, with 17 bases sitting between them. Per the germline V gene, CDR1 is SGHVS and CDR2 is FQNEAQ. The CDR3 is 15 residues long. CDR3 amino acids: CASSPGGGLRTEAFF. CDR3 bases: TGTGCCAGCAGCCCCGGCGGCGGGCTGCGCACTGAAGCTTTCTTT. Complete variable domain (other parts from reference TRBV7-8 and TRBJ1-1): GAGVSQSPRYKVAKRGQDVALRCDPISGHVSLFWYQQALGQGPEFLTYFQNEAQLDKSGLPSDRFFAERPEGSVSTLKIQRTQQEDSAVYLCASSPGGGLRTEAFFGQGTRLTVV.